This TCR beta chain was captured in a study of T cell repertoires in cytomegalovirus infection. One entry per CDR3 protein results from TCRdb running MiXCR on the reads. The sample consists of approximately 400,000 distinct CDR3 sequences, roughly 30% of them appearing once. Material for sequencing was PBMCs. This receptor was obtained from a human donor in good health (CMV status not recorded). Some clones in this sample may be carry-over from other donors' samples.

The CDR3 DNA follows: TGCAGTGTGTCAGTGAGCACTGAAGCTTTCTTT. It is translated as CSVSVSTEAFF. The V call is TRBV20-1, the J call TRBJ1-1; D unresolved. This CDR3 contains 11 residues. V was cut by 7 bases and J by 4 bases, with 10 bases left in between. Germline V gene sequence: CDR1 DFQATT, CDR2 SNEGSKA (reference sequence).